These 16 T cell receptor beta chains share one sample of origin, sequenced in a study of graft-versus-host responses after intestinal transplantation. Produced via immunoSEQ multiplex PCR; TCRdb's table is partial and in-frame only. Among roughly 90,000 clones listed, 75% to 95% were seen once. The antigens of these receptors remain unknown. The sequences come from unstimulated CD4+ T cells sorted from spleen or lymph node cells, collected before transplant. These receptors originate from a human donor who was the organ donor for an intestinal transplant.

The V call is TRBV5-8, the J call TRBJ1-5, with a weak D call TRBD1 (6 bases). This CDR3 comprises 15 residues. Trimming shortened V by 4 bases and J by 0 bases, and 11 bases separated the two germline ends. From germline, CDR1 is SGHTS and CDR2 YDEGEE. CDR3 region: CASSEGTRSNQPQHF. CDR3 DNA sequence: TGTGCCAGCAGCGAAGGGACACGTAGCAATCAGCCCCAGCATTTT.

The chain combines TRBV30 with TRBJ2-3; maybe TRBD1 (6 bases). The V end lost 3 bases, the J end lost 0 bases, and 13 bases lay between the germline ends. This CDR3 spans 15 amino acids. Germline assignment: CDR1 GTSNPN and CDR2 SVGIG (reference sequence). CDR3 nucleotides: TGTGCCTGGAGCGGGCTGGGGGCTAGCACAGATACGCAGTATTTT. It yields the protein CAWSGLGASTDTQYF.

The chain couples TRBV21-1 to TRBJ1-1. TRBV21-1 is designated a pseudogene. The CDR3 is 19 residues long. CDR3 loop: CASSKGTRRVFPPFGEAFF. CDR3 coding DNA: TGTGCCAGCAGCAAAGGTACGAGGAGAGTTTTTCCACCATTTGGTGAAGCTTTCTTT.

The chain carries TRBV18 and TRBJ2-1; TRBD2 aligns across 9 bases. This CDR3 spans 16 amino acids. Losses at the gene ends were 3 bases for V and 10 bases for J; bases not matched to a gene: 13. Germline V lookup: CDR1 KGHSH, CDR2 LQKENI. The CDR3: CASSPALAGRELEQFF. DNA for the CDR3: TGTGCCAGCTCACCGGCTCTAGCGGGAAGGGAGCTGGAGCAGTTCTTC.

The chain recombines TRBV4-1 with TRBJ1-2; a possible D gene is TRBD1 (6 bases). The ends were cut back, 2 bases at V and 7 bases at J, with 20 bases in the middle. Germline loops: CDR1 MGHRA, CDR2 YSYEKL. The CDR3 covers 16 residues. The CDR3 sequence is CASSQPNRGGMGGYTF. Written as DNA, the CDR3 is TGCGCCAGCAGCCAACCTAATAGGGGGGGGATGGGTGGCTACACCTTC.

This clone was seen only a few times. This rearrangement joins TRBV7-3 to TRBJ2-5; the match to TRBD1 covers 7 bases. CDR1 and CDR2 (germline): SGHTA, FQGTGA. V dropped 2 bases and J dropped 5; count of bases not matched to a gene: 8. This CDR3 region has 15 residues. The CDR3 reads CASSLDGGQMETQYF. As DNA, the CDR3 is TGTGCCAGCAGCTTAGATGGGGGACAGATGGAGACCCAGTACTTC.

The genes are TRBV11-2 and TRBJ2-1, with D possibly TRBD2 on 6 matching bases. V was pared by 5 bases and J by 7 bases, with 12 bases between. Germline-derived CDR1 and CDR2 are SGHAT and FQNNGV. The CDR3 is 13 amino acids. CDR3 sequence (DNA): TGTGCCAGCAGCCTTATAAGCGGGAATGAGCAGTTCTTC. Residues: CASSLISGNEQFF.

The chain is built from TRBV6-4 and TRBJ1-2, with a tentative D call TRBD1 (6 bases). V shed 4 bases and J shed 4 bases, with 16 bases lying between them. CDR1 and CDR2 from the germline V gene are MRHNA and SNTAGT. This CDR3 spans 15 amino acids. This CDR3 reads CASSAIPGVSYGYTF. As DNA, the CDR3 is TGTGCCAGCAGTGCCATCCCAGGGGTGTCCTATGGCTACACCTTC.

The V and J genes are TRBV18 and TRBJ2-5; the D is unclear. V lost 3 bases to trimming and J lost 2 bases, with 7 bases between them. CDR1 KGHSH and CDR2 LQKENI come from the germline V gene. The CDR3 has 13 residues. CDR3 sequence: CASSPSDQETQYF. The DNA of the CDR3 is TGTGCCAGCTCACCGAGCGATCAAGAGACCCAGTACTTC.

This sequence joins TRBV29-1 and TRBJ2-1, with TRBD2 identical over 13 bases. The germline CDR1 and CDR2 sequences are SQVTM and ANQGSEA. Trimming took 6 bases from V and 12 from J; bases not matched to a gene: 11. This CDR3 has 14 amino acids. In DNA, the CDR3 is TGCAGCGTCCGAGCCGGGACTAGCGGGATAGGGCAGTTCTTC. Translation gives CSVRAGTSGIGQFF.

CDR3 sequence reads: CASSLLGATEAFF. In DNA, the CDR3 is TGTGCCAGCAGCCTATTAGGAGCGACTGAAGCTTTCTTT. V and J are TRBV14 and TRBJ1-1; D unresolved. CDR1 SGHDN and CDR2 FVKESK come from the germline V gene. The CDR3 length is 13 residues. V lost 4 bases to trimming and J lost 5 bases, with 11 bases between them.

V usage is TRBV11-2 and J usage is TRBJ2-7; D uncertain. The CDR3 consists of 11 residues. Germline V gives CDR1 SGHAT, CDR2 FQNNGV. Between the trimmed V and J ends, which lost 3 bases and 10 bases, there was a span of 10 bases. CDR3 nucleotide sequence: TGTGCCAGCAGCTTTACTGTTTCTCAGTACTTC. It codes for CASSFTVSQYF.

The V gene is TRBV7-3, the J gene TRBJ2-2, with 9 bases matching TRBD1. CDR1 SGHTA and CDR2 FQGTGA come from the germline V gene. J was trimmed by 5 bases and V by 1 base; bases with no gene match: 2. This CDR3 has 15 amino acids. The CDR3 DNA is TGTGCCAGCAGCTTAATAGGGACAGGGACCGGGGAGCTGTTTTTT. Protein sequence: CASSLIGTGTGELFF.

In DNA form, the CDR3 reads TGTGCCAGCAGCCTCGGGACTAGCGGGATTGATGAGCAGTTCTTC. Encoded protein: CASSLGTSGIDEQFF. The chain is built from TRBV11-3 and TRBJ2-1, with TRBD2 matching over 13 bases. After removal of 5 bases from V and 8 bases from J, the junction contained 6 bases not matched to a gene. Germline values: CDR1 SGHNT, CDR2 YENEEA. CDR3 size: 15 residues.

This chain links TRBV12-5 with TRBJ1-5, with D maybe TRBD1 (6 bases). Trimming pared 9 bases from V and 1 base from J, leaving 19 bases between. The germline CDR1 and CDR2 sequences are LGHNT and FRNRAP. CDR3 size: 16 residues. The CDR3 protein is CASSLEGVGSNQPQHF. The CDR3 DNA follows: TGTGCTAGCTCTCTCGAGGGGGTTGGCAGCAATCAGCCCCAGCATTTT.

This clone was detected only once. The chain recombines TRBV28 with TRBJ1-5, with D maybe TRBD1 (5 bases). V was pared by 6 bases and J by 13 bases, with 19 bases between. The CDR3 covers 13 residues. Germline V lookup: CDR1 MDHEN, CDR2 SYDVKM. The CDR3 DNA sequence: TGTGCCAGCAGCCTAGGCGGGACCGGCTATCAGCATTTT. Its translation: CASSLGGTGYQHF.